This T cell receptor beta chain was sequenced for a study of tumor-infiltrating lymphocytes in primary liver carcinoma. Broader study findings: Whereas tumor region pairs overlapped more, tumor-adjacent and tumor-blood pairs overlapped less. Only about 8-24% of top clones were detected in each of the five tumor regions.

Of note for this clonotype: Its target is unknown. Relative to the germline gene, one junction end is altered; a read error may explain this.

Priming with a constant-region primer yielded TCR beta cDNA from around 540 ng total RNA. Slightly modified ARM-PCR with three nested multiplex PCR rounds yielded TCR beta libraries. TRBV1-TRBV30 forward primers and a C-beta reverse primer were used in the first two PCR rounds, which each ran for approximately 11 cycles. One entry per CDR3 protein results from TCRdb running MiXCR on the multiplex PCR reads. This table holds about 41,000 distinct CDR3 sequences, 65% to 85% found once. The CDR3 has 13 amino acids. The germline V gene has CDR1 SQVTM and CDR2 ANQGSEA. Co-extracted RNA and DNA came from roughly 20-30 mg of unsorted bulk tissue. Samples were taken from five separate regions (per tumor).

The V call is TRBV29-1, the J call TRBJ2-1, with D possibly being TRBD1 (6 bases). The clonotype was recovered from a man aged 35-49 years with primary liver carcinoma and hepatitis B virus infection. Sample: liver tumor tissue from sampling region 2. Sample subset: tumor region T2, inferior pole. This chain's CDR3 is CSVTDRTYNEQFF. The CDR3 nucleotides are TGCAGCGTTACTGACAGGACCTATAATGAGCAGTTCTTC.